This T cell receptor (beta chain) stems from a study of cytomegalovirus exposure and HLA in healthy donors. Germline V gene lookup returns CDR1 SGHTA and CDR2 FQGTGA. V shed 2 bases and J 4 bases; nucleotides not matched to a gene: 7. CDR3 size: 17 residues. As concerns this clone: Its antigen is unknown.

Study-wide results and caveats: Serostatus for CMV was the only available immune exposure information.

PCR amplification relied on 60 Vbeta primers (plus 13 Jbeta primers). Clones were sequenced by immunoSEQ multiplex PCR, and TCRdb holds only the in-frame ones, with some missing. The table includes roughly 61,000 clones, 80% to 90% detected once. This TCR derives from a man younger than 45 in good health and CMV-seropositive. Sequencing input: PBMCs. V and J are TRBV7-3 and TRBJ2-3; 12 nucleotides line up with TRBD2. The CDR3 DNA follows: TGTGCCAGCAGCTTAGAGTCGACTAGCGGGAGCTCAGATACGCAGTATTTT. Translation: CASSLESTSGSSDTQYF.